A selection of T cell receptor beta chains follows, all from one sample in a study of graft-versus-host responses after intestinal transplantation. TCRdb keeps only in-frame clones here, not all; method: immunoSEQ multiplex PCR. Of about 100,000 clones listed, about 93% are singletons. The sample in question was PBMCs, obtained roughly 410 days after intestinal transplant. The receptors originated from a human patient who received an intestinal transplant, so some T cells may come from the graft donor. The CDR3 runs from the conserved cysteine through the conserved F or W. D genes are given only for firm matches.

CASSLGGTMNTEAFF TGTGCCAGCAGCTTAGGTGGGACAATGAACACTGAAGCTTTCTTT TRBJ1-1 - TRBV7-9
CASSTSPTGNGYTF TGTGCCAGTAGTACGTCACCCACAGGGAATGGCTACACCTTC TRBJ1-2 - TRBV19
CASSKTGELFF TGTGCCAGCAGCAAAACCGGGGAGCTGTTTTTT TRBJ2-2 - TRBV5-4
CATRPSGGFYEQYF TGTGCCACCAGGCCTAGCGGGGGGTTCTACGAGCAGTACTTC TRBJ2-7 TRBD2 TRBV15
CAISESGGPPTDTQYF TGTGCCATCAGTGAGTCAGGGGGCCCCCCCACAGATACGCAGTATTTT TRBJ2-3 TRBD1 TRBV10-3
CASSQGLGSGNTIYF TGTGCCAGCAGCCAAGGCTTGGGCTCTGGAAACACCATATATTTT TRBJ1-3 - TRBV4-2
CASSLGSGGLETQYF TGTGCCAGCAGCTTAGGGTCGGGGGGATTAGAGACCCAGTACTTC TRBJ2-5 TRBD2 TRBV7-2
CASRWDREVYEQYF TGTGCCAGCCGTTGGGACAGGGAGGTCTACGAGCAGTACTTC TRBJ2-7 TRBD1 TRBV2
CASSPDRSGEKLFF TGTGCCAGCAGCCCGGACAGGTCGGGGGAAAAACTGTTTTTT TRBJ1-4 TRBD1 TRBV7-2
CASSEEGLPNYGYTF TGTGCCAGCAGTGAAGAGGGGCTTCCGAACTATGGCTACACCTTC TRBJ1-2 - TRBV6-1
CASSPDTGGGYTF TGTGCCAGCTCACCGGACACGGGGGGTGGCTACACCTTC TRBJ1-2 - TRBV18